Listed here are 12 T cell receptor beta chains from one sample, sequenced in a study of cytomegalovirus exposure and HLA in healthy donors. Researchers ran the PCR with 60 Vbeta and 13 Jbeta primers. Libraries were prepared by immunoSEQ multiplex PCR; TCRdb keeps only in-frame clonotypes and omits some of them. The table lists 110,000 to 150,000 clones, approximately 70% of them singletons. Source material: PBMCs. These receptors originate from a woman aged 55 to 70 in good health and CMV-seropositive.

The J gene is TRBJ2-1, the V gene TRBV10-1, with a possible D match to TRBD2 (6 bases). This CDR3 contains 16 residues. Germline CDR1 is WNHNN and CDR2 is SYGVQD (reference sequence). Trimming took 0 bases from V and 4 from J, leaving 13 bases between them. As DNA, the CDR3 is TGCGCCAGCAGTGAGTCGAGGGCTGGGAGGTACAATGAGCAGTTCTTC. Protein product: CASSESRAGRYNEQFF.

The V call is TRBV6-1, the J call TRBJ1-1; perhaps TRBD1 as D (5 bases). Trimming pared 6 bases from V and 1 base from J, leaving 12 bases between. The length of the CDR3 is 14 residues. CDR1 is MNHNS, CDR2 SASEGT, per germline. Here the CDR3 reads CASRTGTSNTEAFF. The CDR3 coding sequence is TGTGCCAGCAGAACAGGTACCTCGAACACTGAAGCTTTCTTT.

The chain recombines TRBV28 with TRBJ2-3; D remains unclear. Germline V gives CDR1 MDHEN, CDR2 SYDVKM. The germline V and J ends were trimmed by 11 bases and 4 bases, with 16 bases remaining between them. The length of the CDR3 is 13 residues. CDR3 sequence reads: CALSRVKSDTQYF. CDR3 nucleotide sequence: TGTGCCCTGAGCCGCGTGAAGTCAGATACGCAGTATTTT.

The V gene is TRBV6-1, the J gene TRBJ2-3, with D tentatively TRBD2 (5 bases). Germline V lookup: CDR1 MNHNS, CDR2 SASEGT. This CDR3 contains 14 residues. V shed 6 bases and J shed 3 bases, with 13 bases lying between them. CDR3 loop: CASRPSGGTDTQYF. The CDR3 DNA is TGTGCCAGCAGGCCCTCCGGAGGAACAGATACGCAGTATTTT.

The V call is TRBV19, the J call TRBJ1-3, with a tentative D call TRBD1 (5 bases). V lost 7 bases and J 1 base, leaving 11 bases between the germline ends. Per the germline V gene, CDR1 is LNHDA and CDR2 is SQIVND (reference sequence). This CDR3 has 14 amino acids. The CDR3 sequence is CASNPQGSGNTIYF. The CDR3 nucleotides read TGTGCCAGTAATCCCCAGGGTTCTGGAAACACCATATATTTT.

V gene TRBV30 combines with J gene TRBJ2-7; D perhaps matches TRBD2 (6 bases). Deletions cut 5 bases from V and 6 bases from J, with 17 bases between. The CDR3 consists of 13 residues. Germline CDR1 and CDR2: GTSNPN and SVGIG (reference sequence). CDR3 protein: CAWGLGAGREQYF. The CDR3 nucleotides read TGTGCCTGGGGCCTGGGCGCGGGACGCGAGCAGTACTTC.

This clone was recorded once. The CDR3 loop reads CASSSQVGLAGVGDTQYF. CDR3 coding DNA: TGTGCCAGCAGCTCGCAAGTGGGACTAGCGGGAGTGGGAGATACGCAGTATTTT. The chain employs TRBV7-6 and TRBJ2-3; 14 bases are shared with TRBD2. The CDR3 spans 18 residues. CDR1 is SGHVS and CDR2 is FNYEAQ in the germline V gene. J was trimmed by 5 bases and V by 4 bases; bases with no gene match: 11.

The V gene is TRBV7-9, the J gene TRBJ2-1; no reliable D call. Trimming removed 3 bases at V and 7 bases at J, with 4 bases between. The CDR3 loop spans 11 amino acids. The germline CDR1 and CDR2 sequences are SEHNR and FQNEAQ (reference sequence). The CDR3 is CASSFRNEQFF. The CDR3 coding sequence is TGTGCCAGCAGCTTTCGTAATGAGCAGTTCTTC. The full variable domain, its missing parts supplied by reference TRBV7-9 and TRBJ2-1, is DTGVSQNPRHKITKRGQNVTFRCDPISEHNRLYWYRQTLGQGPEFLTYFQNEAQLEKSRLLSDRFSAERPKGSFSTLEIQRTEQGDSAMYLCASSFRNEQFFGPGTRLTVL.

This clone was seen only a few times. V gene TRBV28 combines with J gene TRBJ1-5; maybe TRBD1 (6 bases). There are 15 residues in the CDR3. Deletions cut 7 bases from V and 4 bases from J, with 17 bases between. CDR1 MDHEN and CDR2 SYDVKM come from the germline V gene. In nucleotides, the CDR3 is TGTGCCAGCACCACCCCCACAGGGCTAAATCAGCCCCAGCATTTT. Amino acids: CASTTPTGLNQPQHF.

This clone turned up a few times. This chain connects TRBV11-2 to TRBJ2-7, with D possibly being TRBD2 (6 bases). Trimming removed 1 base at V and 3 bases at J, with 16 bases between. Per the germline V gene, CDR1 is SGHAT and CDR2 is FQNNGV. The CDR3 has 16 amino acids. CDR3 DNA sequence: TGTGCCAGCAGCTTAGGGGGTAAGCGGGCCTACTACGAGCAGTACTTC. Its protein product is CASSLGGKRAYYEQYF.

This clone was observed a handful of times. V gene TRBV27 combines with J gene TRBJ2-6, with TRBD1 identical over 7 bases. Germline V CDR1 and CDR2: MNHEY, SMNVEV (reference sequence). V lost 5 bases and J lost 0; bases outside the gene matches: 10. This CDR3 is built from 18 residues. The CDR3 region is CASSPWDSHSSGANVLTF. The DNA for the CDR3 is TGTGCCAGCAGTCCCTGGGACAGCCATTCCTCTGGGGCCAACGTCCTGACTTTC.

V usage is TRBV6-1 and J usage is TRBJ1-2, with 7 bases matching TRBD1. Trimming took 8 bases from V and 5 from J; bases not matched to a gene: 5. Germline lookup yields CDR1 MNHNS and CDR2 SASEGT. This CDR3 is built from 12 residues. The CDR3 here is CASSTGRYGYTF. The CDR3 DNA reads as TGTGCCAGCTCGACAGGGAGGTATGGCTACACCTTC.